This T cell receptor (beta chain) was found in a study of control samples from healthy donors and cancer patients. This CDR3 is 18 amino acids long. From germline, CDR1 is KGHDR and CDR2 SFDVKD. V shed 5 bases and J shed 3 bases, with 22 bases lying between them. Measured with immunoSEQ multiplex PCR; TCRdb has only the in-frame clones, and not every one. This table has 110,000 to 150,000 clones, 92% appearing once. The chain combines TRBV24-1 with TRBJ2-1, with D possibly being TRBD2 (7 bases). The source is a man under 40 in good health. Material: blood. Here the CDR3 DNA reads TGTGCCACCAGTGGTGAGGGGGGGCTTGCGAGCGACTACAATGAGCAGTTCTTC. Translated: CATSGEGGLASDYNEQFF.